The clone carrying this T cell receptor beta chain was recorded a few times. The antigen is not known. In TCRdb, the reads were re-called with MiXCR into one record per CDR3 protein. This sample carries about 530,000 distinct CDR3 sequences, approximately 25% of them seen once, and the ten largest clones take less than 15%. The source of the sample is a study of T cell repertoires in cytomegalovirus infection. Study-level findings and limits: The cumulative frequency of public TCR beta families identified carriers of CMV plus the relevant HLA.

The CDR3 runs to 13 residues. CDR1 is SGHVS and CDR2 is FNYEAQ in the germline V gene. V was clipped by 0 bases and J by 4 bases, with 7 bases between them. The sequence was collected from a human donor in good health (CMV status not recorded). Some clones in this sample may be carry-over from other donors' samples. Sequencing was done on a sample of PBMCs. J is TRBJ2-7 and V is TRBV7-6; possible D gene TRBD1, 5 bases. CDR3 bases: TGTGCCAGCAGCTTAGCGACAGAATACGAGCAGTACTTC. Translation: CASSLATEYEQYF.